This T cell receptor beta chain was captured by sequencing in a study of blood T cell repertoires in COVID-19. The wider study: Researchers got acute and convalescent COVID-19 samples from the United States, Italy and Spain. In each case, the material was cDNA or gDNA derived from T cells, B-cell-depleted T cells, or PBMCs.

Per the germline V gene, CDR1 is SQVTM and CDR2 is ANQGSEA. V shed 2 bases and J 0 bases; nucleotides not matched to a gene: 6. There are 17 residues in the CDR3. The repertoire was sequenced with immunoSEQ multiplex PCR; TCRdb's copy has only in-frame clones and lacks some. The sample comprises roughly 70,000 clones, 80% to 85% of which are singletons, and around 4.3% rests with the top ten. This receptor was identified in a woman aged 60-70 years with acute or convalescent COVID-19. Sequenced: peripheral blood. The chain joins TRBV29-1 to TRBJ2-1; 11 bases are shared with TRBD2. The CDR3 reads CSVERGLAGNSYNEQFF. Written as DNA, the CDR3 is TGCAGCGTTGAAAGAGGACTAGCGGGTAACTCCTACAATGAGCAGTTCTTC.